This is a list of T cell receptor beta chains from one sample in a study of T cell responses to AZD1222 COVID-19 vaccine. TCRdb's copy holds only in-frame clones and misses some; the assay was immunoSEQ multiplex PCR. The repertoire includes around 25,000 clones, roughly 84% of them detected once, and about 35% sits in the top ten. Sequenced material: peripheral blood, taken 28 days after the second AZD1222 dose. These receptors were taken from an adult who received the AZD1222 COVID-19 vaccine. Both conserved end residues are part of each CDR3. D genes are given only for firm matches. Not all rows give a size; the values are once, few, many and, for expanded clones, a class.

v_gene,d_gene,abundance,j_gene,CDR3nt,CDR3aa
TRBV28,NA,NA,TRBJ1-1,TGTGCCAGCAGTTTCACAGGGAAAGGGGGTGAGGCTTTCTTT,CASSFTGKGGEAFF
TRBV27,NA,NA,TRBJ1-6,TGTGCCAGCAGTTCCCTCGGGTACAATTCACCCCTCCACTTT,CASSSLGYNSPLHF
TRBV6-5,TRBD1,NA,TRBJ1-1,TGTGCCAGCAGTTACCGACAGGGGGCGATCGCTGAAGCTTTCTTT,CASSYRQGAIAEAFF
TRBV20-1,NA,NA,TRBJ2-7,TGCAGTGCTGAACCTGCCTACGAGCAGTACTTC,CSAEPAYEQYF
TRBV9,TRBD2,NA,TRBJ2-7,TGTGCCAGCAGCGTAGCTAGCGGGATAACCTACGAGCAGTACTTC,CASSVASGITYEQYF
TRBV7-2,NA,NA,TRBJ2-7,TGTGCCAGCAGCTTAGGGGGACCCTACGAGCAGTACTTC,CASSLGGPYEQYF
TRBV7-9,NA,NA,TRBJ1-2,TGTGCCAGCAGTTATAACTATGGCTACACCTTC,CASSYNYGYTF
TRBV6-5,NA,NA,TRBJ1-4,TGTGCCAGCAGCCAGTACAGGGTAACTGAAAAACTGTTTTTT,CASSQYRVTEKLFF
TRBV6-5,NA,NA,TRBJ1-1,TGTGCCAGCAAAACGGGAGGGGAACCGTCTGAAGCTTTCTTT,CASKTGGEPSEAFF
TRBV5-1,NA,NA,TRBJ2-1,TGCGCCAGCAGCTTGACATACCTTGAGCAGTTCTTC,CASSLTYLEQFF
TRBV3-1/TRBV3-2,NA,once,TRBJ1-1,TGTGCCAGCAGCCAAACTAACACTGAAGCTTTCTTT,CASSQTNTEAFF
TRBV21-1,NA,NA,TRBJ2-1,TGTGCCAGCAGCAAAGGACCTAGCGCATCCTACAATGAGCAGTTCTTC,CASSKGPSASYNEQFF
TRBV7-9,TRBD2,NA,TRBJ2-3,TGTGCCAGCAGCTCCGCGGGACTAGCGGGAACGATCTATACGCAGTATTTT,CASSSAGLAGTIYTQYF
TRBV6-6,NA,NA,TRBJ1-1,TGTGCCAGCAGCCTACGGGTTACAGTGAACACTGAAGCTTTCTTT,CASSLRVTVNTEAFF